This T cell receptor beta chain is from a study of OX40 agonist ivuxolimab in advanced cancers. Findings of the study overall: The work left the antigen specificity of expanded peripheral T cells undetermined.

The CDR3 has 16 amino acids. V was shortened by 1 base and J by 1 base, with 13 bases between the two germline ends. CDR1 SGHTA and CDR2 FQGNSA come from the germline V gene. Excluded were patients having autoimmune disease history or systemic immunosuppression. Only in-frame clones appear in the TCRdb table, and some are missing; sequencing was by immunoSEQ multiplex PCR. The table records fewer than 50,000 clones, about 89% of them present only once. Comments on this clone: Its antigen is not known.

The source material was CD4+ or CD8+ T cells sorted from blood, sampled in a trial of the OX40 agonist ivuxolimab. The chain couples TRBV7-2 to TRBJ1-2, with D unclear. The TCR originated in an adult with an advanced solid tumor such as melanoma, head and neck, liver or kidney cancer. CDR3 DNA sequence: TGTGCCAGCAGCTTAGACCCCCGGACCGGTAACTATGGCTACACCTTC. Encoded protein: CASSLDPRTGNYGYTF.